This record looks at one TCR beta chain sequence and its context. This record belongs to a study of blood T cells in healthy people across ages. The second PCR ran roughly 6 to 11 cycles with a sample-barcoded 5' primer and J-beta primers. Each cDNA was tagged by a template-switch adaptor containing 12 random nucleotides. TCRdb recomputed calls from the 5' RACE reads with MiXCR, one row per CDR3 protein. The sample holds 1.4 million or so distinct CDR3 sequences, under 55% seen once. The sequencing sample was made of blood. The receptor's source is a woman aged 18-35 years in good health.

The CDR3 bases are TGTGCCAGCAGTGCAGGTTTTGTAAATGAGCAGTTCTTC. This gives the protein CASSAGFVNEQFF. The V and J genes are TRBV2 and TRBJ2-1; D unresolved. The CDR3 runs 13 residues. Germline-derived CDR1 and CDR2 are SNHLY and FYNNEI. The V end lost 4 bases, the J end lost 7 bases, and 11 bases lay between the germline ends.